This section outlines one T cell receptor (beta chain) sequence together with its context. This entry belongs to a study of blood T cell repertoires in COVID-19. As for the study in general: The analysed material was cDNA or gDNA that came from T cells, B-cell-depleted T cells, or PBMCs.

Sequenced by immunoSEQ multiplex PCR; TCRdb stores in-frame clones only, minus some. The sample has 110,000 to 150,000 clones; about 80% are singletons. The CDR3 contains 14 residues. Germline CDR1 reads LGHDT; CDR2 reads YNNKEL (reference sequence). V gave up 0 bases and J gave up 7 bases, with 12 bases separating them. The sample comprised PBMCs or T cells enriched from blood (not recorded which). The chain joins TRBV3-1 (or the pseudogene TRBV3-2) to TRBJ1-1; D unclear. The sequence came from a woman aged 50 to 60 who had recovered from COVID-19. CDR3 sequence: CASSQDTLALEAFF. The CDR3 nucleotides are TGTGCCAGCAGCCAAGATACTCTAGCACTTGAAGCTTTCTTT.